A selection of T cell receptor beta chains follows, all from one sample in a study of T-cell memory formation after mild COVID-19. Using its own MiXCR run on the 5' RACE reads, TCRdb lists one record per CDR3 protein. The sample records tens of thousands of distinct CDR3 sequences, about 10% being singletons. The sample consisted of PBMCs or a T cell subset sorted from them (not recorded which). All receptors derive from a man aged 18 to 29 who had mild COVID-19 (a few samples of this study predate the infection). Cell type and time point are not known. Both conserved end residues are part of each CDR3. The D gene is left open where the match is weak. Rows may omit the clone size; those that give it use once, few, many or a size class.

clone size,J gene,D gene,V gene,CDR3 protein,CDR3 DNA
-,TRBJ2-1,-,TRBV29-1,CSVEVPWGSYNEQFF,TGCAGCGTTGAAGTACCTTGGGGTTCCTACAATGAGCAGTTCTTC
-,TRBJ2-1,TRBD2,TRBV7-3,CASSVSGAPQFF,TGTGCCAGCAGCGTCAGCGGGGCCCCACAGTTCTTC
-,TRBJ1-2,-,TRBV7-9,CASSYRDTGGYTF,TGTGCCAGCAGCTACCGGGACACTGGTGGCTACACCTTC
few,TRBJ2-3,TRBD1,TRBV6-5,CASSDTGTGSADTQYF,TGTGCCAGCAGTGATACCGGGACAGGGAGTGCAGATACGCAGTATTTT
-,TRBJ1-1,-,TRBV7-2,CASSLRRGNTEAFF,TGTGCCAGCAGCCTACGTCGCGGGAACACTGAAGCTTTCTTT
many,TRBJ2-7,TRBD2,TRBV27,CASSQWGGTPYEQYF,TGTGCCAGCAGCCAATGGGGGGGTACGCCCTACGAGCAGTACTTC
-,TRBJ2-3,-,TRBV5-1,CASSLVPQSDTQYF,TGCGCCAGCAGCTTGGTCCCTCAGTCAGATACGCAGTATTTT
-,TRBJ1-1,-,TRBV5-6,CASSLYTNTEAFF,TGTGCCAGCAGCTTGTACACGAACACTGAAGCTTTCTTT
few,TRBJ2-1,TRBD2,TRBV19,CASSIYAGGGSYNEQFF,TGTGCCAGTAGTATCTACGCGGGGGGCGGGTCCTACAATGAGCAGTTCTTC
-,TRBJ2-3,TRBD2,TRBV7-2,CASSLGAGGGITDTQYF,TGTGCCAGCAGCTTAGGTGCAGGCGGGGGAATCACAGATACGCAGTATTTT
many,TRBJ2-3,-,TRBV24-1,CATSDPIERTDTQYF,TGTGCCACCAGTGACCCTATAGAGCGTACAGATACGCAGTATTTT
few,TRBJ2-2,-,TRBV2,CASSPGHANTGELFF,TGTGCCAGCAGTCCGGGACACGCTAACACCGGGGAGCTGTTTTTT
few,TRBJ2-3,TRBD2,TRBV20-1,CSASGGSTDTQYF,TGCAGTGCCTCGGGGGGGAGCACAGATACGCAGTATTTT
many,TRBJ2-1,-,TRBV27,CASSLQAISSYNEQFF,TGTGCCAGCAGTTTACAGGCGATCTCCTCCTACAATGAGCAGTTCTTC
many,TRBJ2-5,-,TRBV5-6,CASTVRGIQETQYF,TGTGCCAGCACCGTCCGGGGGATACAAGAGACCCAGTACTTC
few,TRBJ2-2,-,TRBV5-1,CASSLPGPANTGELFF,TGCGCCAGCAGCTTGCCGGGACCAGCGAACACCGGGGAGCTGTTTTTT
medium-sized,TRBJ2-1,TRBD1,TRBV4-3,CASSQEGQGWDEQFF,TGCGCCAGCAGCCAAGAGGGACAGGGGTGGGATGAGCAGTTCTTC
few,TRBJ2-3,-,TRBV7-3,CASSLLNTDTQYF,TGTGCCAGCAGCTTACTAAACACAGATACGCAGTATTTT
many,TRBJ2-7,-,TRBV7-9,CASSTGRSYEQYF,TGTGCCAGCAGCACGGGACGGAGCTACGAGCAGTACTTC
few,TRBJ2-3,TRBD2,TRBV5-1,CASSLASASGGRADTQYF,TGCGCCAGCAGCTTGGCCTCGGCTAGCGGGGGGAGAGCAGATACGCAGTATTTT
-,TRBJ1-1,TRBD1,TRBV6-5,CASSPGQAVGNTEAFF,TGTGCCAGCAGCCCGGGACAGGCAGTGGGGAACACTGAAGCTTTCTTT
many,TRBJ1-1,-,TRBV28,CASSSLGGADTEAFF,TGTGCCAGCAGTTCCCTTGGAGGGGCGGACACTGAAGCTTTCTTT
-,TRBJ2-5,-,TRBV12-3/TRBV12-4,CASNRGSQGETQYF,TGTGCCAGCAACCGGGGGAGCCAGGGAGAGACCCAGTACTTC
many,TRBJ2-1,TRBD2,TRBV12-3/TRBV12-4,CASGDLGLAGAARYF,TGTGCCAGCGGTGATCTGGGACTAGCGGGGGCCGCTAGGTACTTC
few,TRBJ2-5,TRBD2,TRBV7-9,CASSRLAGDQETQYF,TGTGCCAGCAGCCGACTAGCGGGGGACCAAGAGACCCAGTACTTC
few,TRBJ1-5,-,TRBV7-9,CASSWDFNQPQHF,TGTGCCAGCAGCTGGGATTTCAATCAGCCCCAGCATTTT
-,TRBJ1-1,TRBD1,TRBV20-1,CSARPGQGAAEAFF,TGCAGTGCTAGACCGGGACAGGGGGCGGCTGAAGCTTTCTTT
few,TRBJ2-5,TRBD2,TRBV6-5,CASSLGSGGPKYQETQYF,TGTGCCAGCAGCCTAGGAAGCGGGGGGCCCAAGTACCAAGAGACCCAGTACTTC
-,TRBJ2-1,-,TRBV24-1,CATSDSGRDENEQFF,TGTGCCACCAGTGACTCGGGACGAGATGAAAATGAGCAGTTCTTC
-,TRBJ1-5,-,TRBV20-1,CSASGGPSNQPQHF,TGCAGTGCTAGTGGCGGGCCTAGCAATCAGCCCCAGCATTTT
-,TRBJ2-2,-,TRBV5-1,CASGGRTYTGELFF,TGCGCCAGCGGGGGACGGACTTACACCGGGGAGCTGTTTTTT
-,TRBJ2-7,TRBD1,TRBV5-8,CASSLERQGPFYEQYF,TGTGCCAGCAGCTTGGAAAGACAGGGCCCGTTCTACGAGCAGTACTTC
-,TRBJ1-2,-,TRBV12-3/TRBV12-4,CASSFGGRNGYTF,TGTGCCAGCAGTTTCGGAGGGAGGAATGGCTACACCTTC
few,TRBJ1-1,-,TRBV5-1,CASSSLRGNTEAFF,TGCGCCAGCAGCTCCTTGCGGGGTAACACTGAAGCTTTCTTT
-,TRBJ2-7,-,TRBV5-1,CASSLPGSSYEQYF,TGCGCCAGCAGCTTACCCGGGAGCTCCTACGAGCAGTACTTC
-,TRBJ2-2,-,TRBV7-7,CASSAARSANTGELFF,TGTGCTAGCAGCGCGGCCCGATCGGCAAACACCGGGGAGCTGTTTTTT
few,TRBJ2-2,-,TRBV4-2,CASSQDFNTPADTGELFF,TGTGCCAGCAGCCAAGATTTTAATACCCCGGCGGACACCGGGGAGCTGTTTTTT